Listed below are T cell receptor beta chains from one sample, sequenced in a study of identical twins. Via MiXCR, TCRdb re-called the 5' RACE reads, giving one row per CDR3 protein. The sample consists of around 160,000 distinct CDR3 sequences, 3.5% of them appearing once. The sequencing sample was made of memory T cells sorted from blood. All receptors derive from a man younger than 30 in good health. Both conserved end residues are part of each CDR3. The D gene is left open where the match is weak. Some rows mark clone size as missing; the rest say once, few, many or name a class of expanded clone.

j_gene	len	v_gene	abundance	d_gene	CDR3nt	CDR3aa
TRBJ1-1	12	TRBV7-8	many	-	TGTGCCAGCAGCTTAGTGGAACAGGAAGCTTTCTTT	CASSLVEQEAFF
TRBJ2-3	14	TRBV7-2	many	-	TGTGCCAGCTCCCTGTCGGGAGTGACAGATACGCAGTATTTT	CASSLSGVTDTQYF
TRBJ2-1	15	TRBV3-1	-	TRBD2	TGTGCCAGCAGCTACGGGACTAGCGGCTACAATGAGCAGTTCTTC	CASSYGTSGYNEQFF
TRBJ2-4	17	TRBV5-1	-	-	TGCGCCAGCAGCCCCAGGACAGATGAACTAGCCAAAAACATTCAGTACTTC	CASSPRTDELAKNIQYF
TRBJ2-4	15	TRBV5-1	many	-	TGCGCCAGCAGGCTAGACGGGTTGCGCAAAAACATTCAGTACTTC	CASRLDGLRKNIQYF
TRBJ2-7	13	TRBV29-1	many	TRBD1	TGCAGCGTTGCAACCGGGACAGCCTACGAGCAGTACTTC	CSVATGTAYEQYF
TRBJ1-1	17	TRBV7-2	many	-	TGTGCCAGCAGCATTTGGGGTGGCAGGGGTATAGACACTGAAGCTTTCTTT	CASSIWGGRGIDTEAFF
TRBJ2-3	15	TRBV12-3/TRBV12-4	many	-	TGTGCCAGCAGTTTTGTGGGGGGTGGCACAGATACGCAGTATTTT	CASSFVGGGTDTQYF
TRBJ1-1	15	TRBV12-3/TRBV12-4	many	-	TGTGCCAGCACTATTGGGACGGAGATGAACACTGAAGCTTTCTTT	CASTIGTEMNTEAFF
TRBJ2-7	14	TRBV2	many	TRBD2	TGTGCCACCAAAGTCAGGACTAGCGGCTACGAGCAGTACTTC	CATKVRTSGYEQYF
TRBJ2-3	15	TRBV24-1	many	-	TGTGCCACCAGTGACTACAGGGGACTCACAGATACGCAGTATTTT	CATSDYRGLTDTQYF
TRBJ2-1	13	TRBV19	few	-	TGTGCCAGTAGTATAGGGGGAGACAATGAGCAGTTCTTC	CASSIGGDNEQFF
TRBJ1-6	12	TRBV12-3/TRBV12-4	many	-	TGTGCCAGCAGTTTTCCCAATTCACCCCTCCACTTT	CASSFPNSPLHF
TRBJ2-1	15	TRBV20-1	many	TRBD2	TGCAGTGCTAGCAAGGGCAGCGGGAGGAGCAATGAGCAGTTCTTC	CSASKGSGRSNEQFF
TRBJ1-1	15	TRBV7-9	many	TRBD1	TGTGCCAGCAGGTTTCAGGGACAGGTGAACACTGAAGCTTTCTTT	CASRFQGQVNTEAFF
TRBJ1-5	14	TRBV6-5	many	-	TGTGCCAGCAGTTATACAGGGTTCAATCAGCCCCAGCATTTT	CASSYTGFNQPQHF